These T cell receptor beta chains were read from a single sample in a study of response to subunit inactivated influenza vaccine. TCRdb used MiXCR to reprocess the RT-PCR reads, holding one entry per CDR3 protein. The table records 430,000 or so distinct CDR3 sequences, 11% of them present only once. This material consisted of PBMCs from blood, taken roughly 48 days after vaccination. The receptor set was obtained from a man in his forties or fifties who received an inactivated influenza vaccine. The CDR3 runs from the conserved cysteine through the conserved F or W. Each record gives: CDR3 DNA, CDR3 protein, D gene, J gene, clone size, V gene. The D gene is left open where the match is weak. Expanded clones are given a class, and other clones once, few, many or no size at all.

CDR3nt: TGTGCCACGGGAGGAGCGGGGGTACCAGATACGCAGTATTTT
CDR3aa: CATGGAGVPDTQYF
d_gene: TRBD2
j_gene: TRBJ2-3
abundance: -
v_gene: TRBV10-3

CDR3nt: TGTGCCAGCAGCCCCGGGGCCGATGGACTCAATCAGCCCCAGCATTTT
CDR3aa: CASSPGADGLNQPQHF
d_gene: -
j_gene: TRBJ1-5
abundance: -
v_gene: TRBV6-1

CDR3nt: TGTGCCAGCAGCCAAGATCCGGGTACGGGGGCTTTCTTT
CDR3aa: CASSQDPGTGAFF
d_gene: -
j_gene: TRBJ1-1
abundance: -
v_gene: TRBV3-1

CDR3nt: TGTGCCAGCAACCATGGCTTAAACACAGATACGCAGTATTTT
CDR3aa: CASNHGLNTDTQYF
d_gene: -
j_gene: TRBJ2-3
abundance: -
v_gene: TRBV7-2

CDR3nt: TGTGCCAGCAGTGAGGGACAGGGGGCCGAGACCCAGTACTTC
CDR3aa: CASSEGQGAETQYF
d_gene: TRBD1
j_gene: TRBJ2-5
abundance: -
v_gene: TRBV2

CDR3nt: TGTGCCAGCAGCTTAGATCTCGGGGGGCCCTCCTCTGGGGCCAACGTCCTGACTTTC
CDR3aa: CASSLDLGGPSSGANVLTF
d_gene: -
j_gene: TRBJ2-6
abundance: -
v_gene: TRBV11-2

CDR3nt: TGTGCCAGCAGTTACTCGATTCAGGCCGGGGAGCTGTTTTTT
CDR3aa: CASSYSIQAGELFF
d_gene: -
j_gene: TRBJ2-2
abundance: -
v_gene: TRBV6-2/TRBV6-3

CDR3nt: TGTGCCAGCAGTCCCCAGACAGGGGCCATTGGCTACACCTTC
CDR3aa: CASSPQTGAIGYTF
d_gene: TRBD1
j_gene: TRBJ1-2
abundance: many
v_gene: TRBV12-3/TRBV12-4

CDR3nt: TGTGCCAGCAGCGAATCCGGGGCTAACAATGAGCAGTTCTTC
CDR3aa: CASSESGANNEQFF
d_gene: -
j_gene: TRBJ2-1
abundance: few
v_gene: TRBV7-9

CDR3nt: TGTGCCAGCAGTTACTCATTGAAGACTAGCGGGAGTTCGTCCTACGAGCAGTACTTC
CDR3aa: CASSYSLKTSGSSSYEQYF
d_gene: TRBD2
j_gene: TRBJ2-7
abundance: -
v_gene: TRBV6-2/TRBV6-3

CDR3nt: TGTGCCAGCAGCTTAGCGGCCTTGGGGGAGCAGTTCTTC
CDR3aa: CASSLAALGEQFF
d_gene: -
j_gene: TRBJ2-1
abundance: few
v_gene: TRBV7-7

CDR3nt: TGTGCCAGCAGTTTATACCTCGGGACTAGCGGGAGCACAGATACGCAGTATTTT
CDR3aa: CASSLYLGTSGSTDTQYF
d_gene: TRBD2
j_gene: TRBJ2-3
abundance: few
v_gene: TRBV28

CDR3nt: TGCAGTGCCGGTCGCCGGGGGGGCGTGGCAGATACGCAGTATTTT
CDR3aa: CSAGRRGGVADTQYF
d_gene: TRBD2
j_gene: TRBJ2-3
abundance: few
v_gene: TRBV20-1

CDR3nt: TGCGCCAGCAGCCCGGATGGCACAGATACGCAGTATTTT
CDR3aa: CASSPDGTDTQYF
d_gene: -
j_gene: TRBJ2-3
abundance: many
v_gene: TRBV5-1

CDR3nt: TGCAGTGCTAGCCCCGGGTCAGGGAGTGGCTACACCTTC
CDR3aa: CSASPGSGSGYTF
d_gene: -
j_gene: TRBJ1-2
abundance: many
v_gene: TRBV20-1

CDR3nt: TGTGCCAGCAGCTTAGTGTCGAGGGAAGAGACCCAGTACTTC
CDR3aa: CASSLVSREETQYF
d_gene: -
j_gene: TRBJ2-5
abundance: many
v_gene: TRBV11-1

CDR3nt: TGTGCCAGCAGTTTAGTCACGTTCAGGGGTGATACGCAGTATTTT
CDR3aa: CASSLVTFRGDTQYF
d_gene: -
j_gene: TRBJ2-3
abundance: many
v_gene: TRBV12-3/TRBV12-4

CDR3nt: TGTGCCAGCAGTTTGGCAGGGTGGGGAGCCCCCAACACTGAAGCTTTCTTT
CDR3aa: CASSLAGWGAPNTEAFF
d_gene: -
j_gene: TRBJ1-1
abundance: -
v_gene: TRBV12-3/TRBV12-4

CDR3nt: TGCGCCAGCAGCCAACTAGCGGGGGGGCCTGGCGATACGCAGTATTTT
CDR3aa: CASSQLAGGPGDTQYF
d_gene: TRBD2
j_gene: TRBJ2-3
abundance: -
v_gene: TRBV4-3

CDR3nt: TGTGCCAGCAGCACAACGGACAGTCGTCTTCCTACCTACGAGCAGTACTTC
CDR3aa: CASSTTDSRLPTYEQYF
d_gene: -
j_gene: TRBJ2-7
abundance: many
v_gene: TRBV12-3/TRBV12-4

CDR3nt: TGTGCCAGCAGCCACAGGGAAAGGGGGACCGGGGAGCTGTTTTTT
CDR3aa: CASSHRERGTGELFF
d_gene: -
j_gene: TRBJ2-2
abundance: few
v_gene: TRBV7-2

CDR3nt: TGCGCCAGCAGCCCCGAGGGTAGCGGGAGGGCGAATGAGCAGTTCTTC
CDR3aa: CASSPEGSGRANEQFF
d_gene: TRBD2
j_gene: TRBJ2-1
abundance: -
v_gene: TRBV4-1

CDR3nt: TGTGCCAGCAGCGGGCGCGGGGAAACCCCTAGCACAGATACGCAGTATTTT
CDR3aa: CASSGRGETPSTDTQYF
d_gene: -
j_gene: TRBJ2-3
abundance: few
v_gene: TRBV7-9

CDR3nt: TGTGCCAGCAGTTTATATCCCGGGCTAGCGAGCACAGATACGCAGTATTTT
CDR3aa: CASSLYPGLASTDTQYF
d_gene: -
j_gene: TRBJ2-3
abundance: few
v_gene: TRBV27